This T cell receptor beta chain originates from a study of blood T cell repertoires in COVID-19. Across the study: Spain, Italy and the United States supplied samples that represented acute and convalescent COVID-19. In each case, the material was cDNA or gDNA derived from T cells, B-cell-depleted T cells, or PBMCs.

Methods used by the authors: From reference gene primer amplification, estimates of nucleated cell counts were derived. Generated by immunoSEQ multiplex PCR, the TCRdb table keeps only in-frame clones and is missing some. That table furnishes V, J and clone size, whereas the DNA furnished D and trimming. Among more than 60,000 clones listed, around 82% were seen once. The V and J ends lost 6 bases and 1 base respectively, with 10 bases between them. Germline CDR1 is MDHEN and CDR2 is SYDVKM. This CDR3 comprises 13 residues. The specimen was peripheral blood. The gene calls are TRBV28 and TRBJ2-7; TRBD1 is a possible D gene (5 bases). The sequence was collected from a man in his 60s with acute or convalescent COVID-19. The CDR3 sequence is CASRATGSYEQYF. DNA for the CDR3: TGTGCCAGCAGGGCTACAGGATCCTACGAGCAGTACTTC. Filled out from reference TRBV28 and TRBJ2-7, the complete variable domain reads DVKVTQSSRYLVKRTGEKVFLECVQDMDHENMFWYRQDPGLGLRLIYFSYDVKMKEKGDIPEGYSVSREKKERFSLILESASTNQTSMYLCASRATGSYEQYFGPGTRLTVT.